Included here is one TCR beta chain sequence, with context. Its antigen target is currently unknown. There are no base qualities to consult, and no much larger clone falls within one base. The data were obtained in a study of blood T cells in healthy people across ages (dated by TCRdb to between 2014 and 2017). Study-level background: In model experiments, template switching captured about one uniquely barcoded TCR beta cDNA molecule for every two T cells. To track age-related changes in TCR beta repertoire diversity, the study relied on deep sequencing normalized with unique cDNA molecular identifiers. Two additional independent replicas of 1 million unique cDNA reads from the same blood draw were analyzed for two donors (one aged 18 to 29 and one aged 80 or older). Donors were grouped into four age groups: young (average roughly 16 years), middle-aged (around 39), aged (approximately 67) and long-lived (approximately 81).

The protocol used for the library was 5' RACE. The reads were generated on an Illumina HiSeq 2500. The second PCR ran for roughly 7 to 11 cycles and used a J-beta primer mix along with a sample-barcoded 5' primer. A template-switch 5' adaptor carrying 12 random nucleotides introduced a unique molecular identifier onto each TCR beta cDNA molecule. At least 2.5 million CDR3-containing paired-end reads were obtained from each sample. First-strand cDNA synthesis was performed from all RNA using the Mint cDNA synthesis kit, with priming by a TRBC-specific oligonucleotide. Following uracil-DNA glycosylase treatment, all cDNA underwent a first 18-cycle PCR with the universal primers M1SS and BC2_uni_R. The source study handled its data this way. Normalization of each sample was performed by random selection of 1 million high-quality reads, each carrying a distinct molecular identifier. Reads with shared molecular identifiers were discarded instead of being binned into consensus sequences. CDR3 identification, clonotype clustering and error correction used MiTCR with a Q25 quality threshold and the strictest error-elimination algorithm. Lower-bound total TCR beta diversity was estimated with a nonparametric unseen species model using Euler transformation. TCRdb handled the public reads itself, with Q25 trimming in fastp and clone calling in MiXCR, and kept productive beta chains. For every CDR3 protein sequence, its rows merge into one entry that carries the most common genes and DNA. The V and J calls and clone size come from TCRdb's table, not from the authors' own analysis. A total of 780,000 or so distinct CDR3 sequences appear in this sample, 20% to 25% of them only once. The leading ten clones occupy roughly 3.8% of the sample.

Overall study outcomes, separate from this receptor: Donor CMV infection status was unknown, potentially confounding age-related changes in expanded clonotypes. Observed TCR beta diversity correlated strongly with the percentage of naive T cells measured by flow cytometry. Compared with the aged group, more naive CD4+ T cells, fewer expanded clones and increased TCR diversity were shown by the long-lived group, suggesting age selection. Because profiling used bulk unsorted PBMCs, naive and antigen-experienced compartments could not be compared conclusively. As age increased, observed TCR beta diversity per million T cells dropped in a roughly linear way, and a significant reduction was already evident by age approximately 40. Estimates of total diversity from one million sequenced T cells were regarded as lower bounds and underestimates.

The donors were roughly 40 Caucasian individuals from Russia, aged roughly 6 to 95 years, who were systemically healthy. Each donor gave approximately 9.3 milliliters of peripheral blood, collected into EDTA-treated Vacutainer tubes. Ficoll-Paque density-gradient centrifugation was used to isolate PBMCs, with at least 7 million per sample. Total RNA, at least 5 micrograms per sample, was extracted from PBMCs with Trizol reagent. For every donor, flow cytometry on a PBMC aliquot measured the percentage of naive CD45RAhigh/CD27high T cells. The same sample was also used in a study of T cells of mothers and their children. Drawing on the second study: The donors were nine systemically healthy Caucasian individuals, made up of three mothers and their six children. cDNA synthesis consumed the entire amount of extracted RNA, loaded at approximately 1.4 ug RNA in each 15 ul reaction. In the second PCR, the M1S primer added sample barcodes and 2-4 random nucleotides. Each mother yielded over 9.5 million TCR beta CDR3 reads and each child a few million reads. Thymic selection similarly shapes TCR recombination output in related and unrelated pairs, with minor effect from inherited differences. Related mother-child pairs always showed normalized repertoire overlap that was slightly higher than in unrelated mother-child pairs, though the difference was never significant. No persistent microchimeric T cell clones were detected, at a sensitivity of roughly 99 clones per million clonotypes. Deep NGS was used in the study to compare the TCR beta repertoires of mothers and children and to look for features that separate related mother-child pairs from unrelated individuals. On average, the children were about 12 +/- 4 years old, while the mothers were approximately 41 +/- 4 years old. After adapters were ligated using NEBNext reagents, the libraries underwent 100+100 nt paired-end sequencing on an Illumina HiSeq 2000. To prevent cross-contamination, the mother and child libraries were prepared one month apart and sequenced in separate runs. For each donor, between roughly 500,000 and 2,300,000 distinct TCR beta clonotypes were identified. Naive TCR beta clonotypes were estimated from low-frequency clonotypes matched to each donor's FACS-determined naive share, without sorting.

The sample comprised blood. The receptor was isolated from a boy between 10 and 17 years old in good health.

The CDR3 protein sequence reads: CASSPLEAISYNEQFF. The nucleotides are TGTGCCAGCAGCCCCCTAGAGGCAATCTCCTACAATGAGCAGTTCTTC. The rearrangement combines TRBV7-9 with TRBJ2-1; no D gene is confidently identified. The trim is 5 bases for V and 0 bases for J, with a gap of 14 bases between the germline ends. The CDR3 goes from the cysteine to the phenylalanine over 16 residues. The sequence is cut down to CDR3 DNA, 48 bases in frame from base 1. Based on the germline V gene (reference sequence), the CDR1 and CDR2 sequences are SEHNR and FQNEAQ.